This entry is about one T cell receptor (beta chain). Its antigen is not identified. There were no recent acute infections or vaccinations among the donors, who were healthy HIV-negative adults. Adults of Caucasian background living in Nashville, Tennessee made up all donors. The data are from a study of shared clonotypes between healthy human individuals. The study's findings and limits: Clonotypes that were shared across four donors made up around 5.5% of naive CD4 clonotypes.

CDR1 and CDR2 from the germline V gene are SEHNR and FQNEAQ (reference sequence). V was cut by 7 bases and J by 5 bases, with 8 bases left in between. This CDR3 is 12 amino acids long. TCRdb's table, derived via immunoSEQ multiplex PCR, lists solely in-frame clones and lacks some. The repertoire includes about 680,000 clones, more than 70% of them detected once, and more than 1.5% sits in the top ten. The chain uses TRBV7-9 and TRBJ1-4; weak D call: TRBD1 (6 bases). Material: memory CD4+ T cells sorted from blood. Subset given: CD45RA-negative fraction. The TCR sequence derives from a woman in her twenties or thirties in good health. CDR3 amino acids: CASNRENEKLFF. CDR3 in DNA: TGTGCCAGCAACAGGGAAAATGAAAAACTGTTTTTT.